The rows below give T cell receptor beta chains drawn from one sample of a study of identifying expanded T cells in peripheral blood. The assay was immunoSEQ multiplex PCR, and TCRdb's table has in-frame clones only and misses some. The table lists around 100,000 clones, 80% to 90% of them singletons. Source material: blood. All receptors derive from a person aged 18-70 years in good health. CDR3s include the opening cysteine and the closing phenylalanine or tryptophan. A D gene is named only where the DNA matches it firmly. Only part of the rows carry a size: once, few, many, or a class if the clone is expanded.

size	D	V	J	CDR3	DNA
.	.	TRBV7-6	TRBJ2-2	CASSWEGAWELFF	TGTGCCAGCAGCTGGGAGGGGGCGTGGGAGCTGTTTTTT
.	TRBD2	TRBV7-2	TRBJ2-7	CASSLEAGGHYEQYF	TGTGCCAGCAGCTTAGAGGCGGGGGGGCACTACGAGCAGTACTTC
.	.	TRBV5-5	TRBJ1-6	CASSLPQSPLHF	TGTGCCAGCAGCTTGCCCCAATCACCCCTCCACTTT
once	TRBD1	TRBV7-9	TRBJ1-4	CASSSQITGATNEKLFF	TGTGCCAGCAGCTCCCAAATCACAGGGGCAACTAATGAAAAACTGTTTTTT
.	.	TRBV10-3	TRBJ2-5	CAISESGAEETQYF	TGTGCCATCAGTGAGTCAGGCGCGGAAGAGACCCAGTACTTC
.	.	TRBV7-9	TRBJ1-2	CASSFKGGGRTNYGYTF	TGTGCCAGCAGCTTCAAAGGTGGGGGTAGGACTAACTATGGCTACACCTTC
.	.	TRBV4-3	TRBJ2-7	CASSQNKNYEQYF	TGCGCCAGCAGCCAAAACAAGAACTACGAGCAGTACTTC
few	TRBD2	TRBV27	TRBJ2-5	CASSATSGETQYF	TGTGCCAGCAGTGCGACTAGCGGAGAGACCCAGTACTTC
few	.	TRBV9	TRBJ1-1	CASSPTGRGSEAFF	TGTGCCAGCAGCCCCACGGGTAGGGGCAGTGAAGCTTTCTTT
.	.	TRBV5-1	TRBJ2-5	CASRGGRDLTGEETQYF	TGCGCCAGCAGGGGGGGCCGGGACCTGACGGGCGAAGAGACCCAGTACTTC
once	.	TRBV4-3	TRBJ2-3	CASSLSTGSADTQYF	TGCGCCAGCAGCCTAAGTACAGGGTCGGCAGATACGCAGTATTTT
.	TRBD2	TRBV27	TRBJ2-1	CASSFGGGTYNEQFF	TGTGCCAGCAGTTTCGGCGGGGGGACTTACAATGAGCAGTTCTTC
.	.	TRBV11-2	TRBJ2-7	CASSSGTSYEQYF	TGTGCCAGCAGCTCCGGGACCTCCTACGAGCAGTACTTC
.	.	TRBV10-3	TRBJ1-3	CAISESRVGISGAGNTIYF	TGTGCCATCAGTGAGTCAAGGGTGGGCATTTCGGGCGCTGGAAACACCATATATTTT
.	.	TRBV19	TRBJ2-3	CASSPRGGWGSTDTQYF	TGTGCCAGTAGTCCCCGAGGAGGTTGGGGGAGCACAGATACGCAGTATTTT
.	.	TRBV27	TRBJ2-7	CASSLSRGRHYEQYF	TGTGCCAGCAGTTTATCCCGCGGCAGGCACTACGAGCAGTACTTC
.	.	TRBV11-3	TRBJ2-6	CASSATGKASGANVLTF	TGTGCCAGCAGCGCTACAGGGAAGGCCTCTGGGGCCAACGTCCTGACTTTC
.	.	TRBV5-6	TRBJ1-4	CASSETTEKLFF	TGTGCCAGCAGCGAGACAACCGAAAAACTGTTTTTT
.	TRBD1	TRBV27	TRBJ2-7	CASSLGTGGSFEQYF	TGTGCCAGCAGTCTAGGGACAGGGGGTTCTTTCGAGCAGTACTTC
.	.	TRBV15	TRBJ1-1	CATSPRTNTEAFF	TGTGCCACCAGCCCTCGTACGAACACTGAAGCTTTCTTT
.	.	TRBV5-1	TRBJ1-1	CASSLSGASNTEAFF	TGCGCCAGCAGCTTGTCAGGGGCGTCAAACACTGAAGCTTTCTTT
.	.	TRBV18	TRBJ2-5	CASSPQGEETQYF	TGTGCCAGCTCACCACAGGGCGAAGAGACCCAGTACTTC
.	.	TRBV4-3	TRBJ1-2	CASRATNTLYGYTF	TGCGCCAGCAGGGCCACCAACACCCTTTATGGCTACACCTTC
.	.	TRBV5-8	TRBJ1-1	CASSSPGNRRNTEAFF	TGTGCCAGCAGCTCACCGGGAAACAGAAGGAACACTGAAGCTTTCTTT
.	.	TRBV29-1	TRBJ2-7	CSVEVSSYEQYF	TGCAGCGTTGAGGTCTCCTCCTACGAGCAGTACTTC
.	TRBD2	TRBV6-1	TRBJ2-7	CASEGLPSYEQYF	TGTGCCAGTGAGGGACTACCCTCCTACGAGCAGTACTTC
.	TRBD1	TRBV18	TRBJ2-5	CASSPGQGVKAETQYF	TGTGCCAGCTCACCGGGACAGGGGGTAAAGGCGGAGACCCAGTACTTC
.	.	TRBV15	TRBJ2-7	CATSRDEGGKQYF	TGTGCCACCAGCAGAGATGAGGGGGGTAAGCAGTACTTC
once	TRBD1	TRBV4-2	TRBJ2-3	CASSQAPGQVADTQYF	TGTGCCAGCAGCCAAGCCCCGGGACAGGTCGCAGATACGCAGTATTTT
.	.	TRBV7-2	TRBJ2-7	CASSLSSRLSQGWQYF	TGTGCCAGCAGCTTAAGCTCCCGACTAAGCCAGGGTTGGCAGTACTTC
.	.	TRBV15	TRBJ2-3	CATSLRLSTDTQYF	TGTGCCACCAGCTTACGGCTTAGCACAGATACGCAGTATTTT
.	.	TRBV29-1	TRBJ2-5	CSVEDLGPAETQYF	TGCAGCGTTGAAGATCTGGGACCGGCGGAGACCCAGTACTTC
once	.	TRBV7-2	TRBJ1-1	CASSLDPPGRTEAFF	TGTGCCAGCAGCTTAGATCCCCCAGGGAGGACTGAAGCTTTCTTT
.	.	TRBV10-1	TRBJ2-3	CASSGTLRGDTQYF	TGCGCCAGCAGTGGAACCCTTCGGGGAGATACGCAGTATTTT
.	TRBD1	TRBV5-1	TRBJ1-4	CASSLEGTGTEKLFF	TGCGCCAGCAGCTTGGAGGGGACAGGGACCGAAAAACTGTTTTTT
.	.	TRBV27	TRBJ1-6	CASSFDRTPNSPLHF	TGTGCCAGCAGTTTCGATAGGACCCCAAATTCACCCCTCCACTTT
once	.	TRBV6-5	TRBJ2-3	CASTLRGQSDTQYF	TGTGCCAGTACGCTGCGTGGACAGTCAGATACGCAGTATTTT
.	.	TRBV5-5	TRBJ2-7	CASSSGFREQYF	TGTGCCAGCAGCTCGGGATTTAGGGAGCAGTACTTC
.	.	TRBV7-2	TRBJ1-3	CASSLRTVSGNTIYF	TGTGCCAGCAGCCTGCGAACGGTCTCTGGAAACACCATATATTTT
.	.	TRBV6-6	TRBJ2-3	CASSYPGDTQYF	TGTGCCAGCAGTTACCCGGGGGATACGCAGTATTTT
few	TRBD1	TRBV6-1	TRBJ2-7	CASTDRANYEQYF	TGTGCCAGCACCGACAGGGCTAACTACGAGCAGTACTTC
.	.	TRBV2	TRBJ2-5	CASKKGRGSETQYF	TGTGCCAGCAAGAAAGGCCGGGGTAGTGAGACCCAGTACTTC
.	TRBD2	TRBV13	TRBJ2-5	CASSSLSGLAGRARQETQYF	TGTGCCAGCAGCTCCCTGTCTGGACTAGCGGGGAGAGCCCGACAAGAGACCCAGTACTTC
.	TRBD2	TRBV5-1	TRBJ2-1	CASSLGGGRDEQFF	TGCGCCAGCAGCTTGGGCGGGGGGCGGGACGAGCAGTTCTTC
few	.	TRBV11-1	TRBJ2-3	CASSFPRQLTSEDTQYF	TGTGCCAGCAGCTTTCCCCGGCAGCTGACCTCCGAAGATACGCAGTATTTT
.	TRBD2	TRBV11-2	TRBJ2-1	CASSSRLAGGQGNRDEQFF	TGTGCCAGCAGCTCCAGACTAGCGGGGGGGCAGGGGAACCGGGATGAGCAGTTCTTC